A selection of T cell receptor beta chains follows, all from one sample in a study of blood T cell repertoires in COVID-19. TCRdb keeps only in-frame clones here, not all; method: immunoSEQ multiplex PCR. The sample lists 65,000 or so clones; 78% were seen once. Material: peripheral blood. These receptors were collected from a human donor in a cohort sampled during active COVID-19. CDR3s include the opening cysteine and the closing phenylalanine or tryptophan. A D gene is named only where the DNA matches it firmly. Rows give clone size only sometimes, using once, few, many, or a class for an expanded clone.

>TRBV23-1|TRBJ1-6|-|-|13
CASSPPDNSPLHF
TGCGCCAGCAGTCCCCCGGATAATTCACCCCTCCACTTT
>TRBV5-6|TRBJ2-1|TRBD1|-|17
CASSPPTGARSYNEQFF
TGTGCCAGCAGCCCCCCGACAGGGGCCCGCTCCTACAATGAGCAGTTCTTC
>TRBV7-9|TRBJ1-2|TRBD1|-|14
CASSSADRAYGYTF
TGTGCCAGCAGCTCAGCGGACAGGGCCTATGGCTACACCTTC
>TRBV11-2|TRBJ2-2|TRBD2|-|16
CASSRRSGSITGELFF
TGTGCCAGCAGCCGGAGGAGCGGGAGTATCACCGGGGAGCTGTTTTTT
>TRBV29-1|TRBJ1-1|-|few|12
CSVGSPNTEAFF
TGCAGCGTTGGTAGTCCGAACACTGAAGCTTTCTTT
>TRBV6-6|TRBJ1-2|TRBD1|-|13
CASSWDSTYGYTF
TGTGCCAGCAGTTGGGACAGCACTTATGGCTACACCTTC
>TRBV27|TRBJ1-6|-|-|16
CASSSAQGGAGSPLHF
TGTGCCAGCAGTTCAGCACAGGGAGGGGCTGGATCACCCCTCCACTTT
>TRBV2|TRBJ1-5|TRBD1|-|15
CASRATGGMNQPQHF
TGTGCCAGCAGGGCAACAGGGGGAATGAATCAGCCCCAGCATTTT
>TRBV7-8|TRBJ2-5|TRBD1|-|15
CASSHGQGGRETQYF
TGTGCCAGCAGCCACGGACAGGGTGGGCGGGAGACCCAGTACTTC
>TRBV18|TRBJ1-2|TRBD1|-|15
CASSPIGTGGYGYTF
TGTGCCAGCTCACCAATCGGGACAGGCGGGTATGGCTACACCTTC
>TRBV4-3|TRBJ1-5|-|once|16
CASSQDLAGGNQPQHF
TGCGCCAGCAGCCAAGATTTGGCGGGGGGAAATCAGCCCCAGCATTTT
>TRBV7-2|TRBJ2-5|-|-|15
CASSFEGGILGAQYF
TGTGCCAGCAGCTTTGAGGGGGGGATCCTAGGGGCCCAGTACTTC
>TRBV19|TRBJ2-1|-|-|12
CASTRGYNEQFF
TGTGCCAGTACACGGGGATACAATGAGCAGTTCTTC
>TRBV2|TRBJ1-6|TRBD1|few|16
CASSTQGAIHNSPLHF
TGTGCCAGCAGCACACAGGGGGCGATCCATAATTCACCCCTCCACTTT
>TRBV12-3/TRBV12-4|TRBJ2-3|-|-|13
CASSLGLGDTQYF
TGTGCCAGCAGTTTAGGACTAGGAGATACGCAGTATTTT
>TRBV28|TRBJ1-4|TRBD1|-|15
CASRIQGATNEKLFF
TGTGCCAGCAGAATCCAGGGGGCAACTAATGAAAAACTGTTTTTT
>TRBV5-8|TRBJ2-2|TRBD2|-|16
CASSLVQRGGTGELFF
TGTGCCAGCAGCTTGGTCCAGCGGGGTGGGACCGGGGAGCTGTTTTTT
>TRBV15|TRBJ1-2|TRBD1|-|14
CATSRERTGNGYTF
TGTGCCACCAGCAGAGAAAGGACAGGGAACGGCTACACCTTC
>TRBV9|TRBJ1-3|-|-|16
CASSVDGGFTGNTIYF
TGTGCCAGCAGCGTAGACGGAGGATTTACTGGAAACACCATATATTTT
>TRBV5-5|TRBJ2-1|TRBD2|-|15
CASSSEPGLHREQFF
TGTGCCAGCAGCTCAGAACCGGGACTACACCGGGAGCAGTTCTTC
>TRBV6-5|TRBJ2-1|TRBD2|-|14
CASRGTSGYNEQFF
TGTGCCAGCAGGGGGACTAGCGGTTACAATGAGCAGTTCTTC
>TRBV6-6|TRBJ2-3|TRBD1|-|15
CASSYSQGAGDTQYF
TGTGCCAGCAGTTACTCACAGGGGGCAGGGGATACGCAGTATTTT
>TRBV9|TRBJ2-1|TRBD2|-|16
CASSVVPAGASDEQFF
TGTGCCAGCAGCGTAGTCCCCGCGGGAGCTTCGGATGAGCAGTTCTTC
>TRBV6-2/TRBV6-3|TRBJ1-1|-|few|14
CASSYAYLNTEAFF
TGTGCCAGCAGTTACGCGTACCTGAACACTGAAGCTTTCTTT
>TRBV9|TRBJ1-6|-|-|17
CASSVAMPRGKNSPLHF
TGTGCCAGCAGCGTAGCTATGCCCCGGGGAAAGAATTCACCCCTCCACTTT
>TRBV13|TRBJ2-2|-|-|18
CASSLGRLRLGNTGELFF
TGTGCCAGCAGCTTAGGCCGATTGAGACTGGGGAACACCGGGGAGCTGTTTTTT
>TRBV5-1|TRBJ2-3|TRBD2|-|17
CASSLVVLAGGTDTQYF
TGCGCCAGCAGCTTGGTAGTCCTAGCGGGAGGCACAGATACGCAGTATTTT
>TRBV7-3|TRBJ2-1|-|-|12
CASSSTRHEQFF
TGTGCCAGCAGCTCCACTAGGCATGAGCAGTTCTTC
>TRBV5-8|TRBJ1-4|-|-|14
CASSLGWREEKLFF
TGTGCCAGCAGCTTGGGCTGGCGGGAAGAAAAACTGTTTTTT
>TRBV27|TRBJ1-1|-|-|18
CASRTPGEVVPFCTEAFF
TGTGCCAGCAGGACCCCGGGGGAGGTGGTCCCGTTTTGCACTGAAGCTTTCTTT
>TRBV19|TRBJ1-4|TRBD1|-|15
CATGGQAVRNEKLFF
TGTGCAACGGGGGGACAGGCGGTAAGGAATGAAAAACTGTTTTTT
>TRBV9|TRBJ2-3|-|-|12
CASSTITDTQYF
TGTGCCAGCAGCACTATCACAGATACGCAGTATTTT
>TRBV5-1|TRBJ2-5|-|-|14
CASSSGAGQETQYF
TGCGCCAGCAGCTCGGGAGCAGGGCAAGAGACCCAGTACTTC
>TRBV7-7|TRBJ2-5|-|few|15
CASSTGRGSRETQYF
TGTGCCAGCAGTACAGGGAGGGGATCCAGGGAGACCCAGTACTTC
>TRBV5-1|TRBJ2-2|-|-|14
CASSSSVSTGELFF
TGCGCCAGCAGCTCTAGCGTATCCACCGGGGAGCTGTTTTTT
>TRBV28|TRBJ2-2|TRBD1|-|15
CASSPGDRASGELFF
TGTGCCAGCAGTCCAGGGGACAGGGCAAGCGGGGAGCTGTTTTTT
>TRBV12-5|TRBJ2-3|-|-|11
CASGPTDTQYF
TGTGCTAGTGGTCCAACAGATACGCAGTATTTT
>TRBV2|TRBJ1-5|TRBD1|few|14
CASSKGQADQPQHF
TGTGCCAGCAGTAAAGGACAGGCGGATCAGCCCCAGCATTTT
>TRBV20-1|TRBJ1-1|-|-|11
CSVGTLDKAFF
TGCAGTGTTGGGACACTCGATAAAGCTTTCTTT
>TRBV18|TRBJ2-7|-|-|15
CASSPRRSVSYEQYF
TGTGCCAGCTCACCACGGCGGTCAGTTTCGTACGAGCAGTACTTC
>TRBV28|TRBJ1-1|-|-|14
CASSLAEGSTEAFF
TGTGCCAGCAGTTTGGCCGAAGGGAGCACTGAAGCTTTCTTT
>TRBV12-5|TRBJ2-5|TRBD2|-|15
CASGQGLAVGETQYF
TGTGCTAGTGGTCAGGGACTAGCGGTGGGAGAGACCCAGTACTTC
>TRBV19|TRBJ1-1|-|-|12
CASSIRDTEAFF
TGTGCCAGTAGTATCAGGGACACTGAAGCTTTCTTT
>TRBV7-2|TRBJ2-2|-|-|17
CASSLAPEGGLRGELFF
TGTGCCAGCAGCTTAGCGCCAGAGGGGGGGCTGAGAGGGGAGCTGTTTTTT
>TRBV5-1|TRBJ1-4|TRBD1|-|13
CASSGQGNEKLFF
TGCGCCAGCTCTGGACAGGGGAATGAAAAACTGTTTTTT
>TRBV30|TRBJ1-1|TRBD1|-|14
CAWSSGGSRTEAFF
TGTGCCTGGAGTTCAGGGGGGTCACGGACTGAAGCTTTCTTT
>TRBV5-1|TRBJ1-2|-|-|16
CASSLAPTDTNYGYTF
TGCGCCAGCAGCTTGGCCCCGACAGACACTAACTATGGCTACACCTTC
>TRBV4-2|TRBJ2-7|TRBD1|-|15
CASSQSGQESYEQYF
TGTGCCAGCAGCCAATCTGGACAGGAAAGCTACGAGCAGTACTTC
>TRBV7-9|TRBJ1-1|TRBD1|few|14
CASSWGQLNTEAFF
TGTGCCAGCAGCTGGGGACAGTTGAACACTGAAGCTTTCTTT
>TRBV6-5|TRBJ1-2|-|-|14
CASTLRAGDGGYTF
TGTGCCAGCACCCTAAGGGCCGGGGATGGTGGCTACACCTTC